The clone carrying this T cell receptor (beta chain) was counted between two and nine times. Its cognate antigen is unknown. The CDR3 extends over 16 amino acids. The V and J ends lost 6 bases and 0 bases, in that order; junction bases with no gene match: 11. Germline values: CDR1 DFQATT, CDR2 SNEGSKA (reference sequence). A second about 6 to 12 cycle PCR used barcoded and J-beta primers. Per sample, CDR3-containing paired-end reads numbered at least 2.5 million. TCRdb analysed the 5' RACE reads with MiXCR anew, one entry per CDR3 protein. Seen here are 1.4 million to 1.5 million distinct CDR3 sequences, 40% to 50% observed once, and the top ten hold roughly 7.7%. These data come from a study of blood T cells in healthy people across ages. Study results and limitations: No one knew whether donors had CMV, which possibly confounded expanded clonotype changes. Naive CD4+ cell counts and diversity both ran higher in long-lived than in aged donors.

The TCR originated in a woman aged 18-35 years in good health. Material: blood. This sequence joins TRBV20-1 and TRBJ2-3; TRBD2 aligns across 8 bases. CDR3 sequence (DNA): TGCAGTGCGAAGAAGGGACTAGTTACTAGCACAGATACGCAGTATTTT. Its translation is CSAKKGLVTSTDTQYF.